This T cell receptor (beta chain) is drawn from a study of response to subunit inactivated influenza vaccine. Findings and limits, study-wide: The authors suggested that few new T cells are recruited per seasonal influenza vaccination.

Trimming shortened V by 0 bases and J by 5 bases, and 3 bases separated the two germline ends. CDR1 and CDR2 from the germline V gene are MNHNY and SVGAGI (reference sequence). CDR3 length equals 12 residues. Each CDR3 protein gets one entry after TCRdb re-called the RT-PCR reads with MiXCR. The repertoire consists of 450,000 to 600,000 distinct CDR3 sequences, with under 9% occurring once and the leading ten covering about an eighth. This clonotype was counted between two and nine times. Its cognate antigen is unknown. The sequencing used PBMCs from blood, collected about 24 months after vaccination. The J gene is TRBJ2-3, the V gene TRBV6-6; D unclear. The TCR was taken from a man aged 50 to 69 who received an inactivated influenza vaccine. The CDR3 coding sequence is TGTGCCAGCAGTTACTCGCAAGATACGCAGTATTTT. As protein: CASSYSQDTQYF.